Each of the 21 T cell receptor beta chains below was sequenced from the same sample in a study of patients and donors after allogeneic stem cell transplantation. TCRdb ran MiXCR on the RT-PCR reads and lists one entry per CDR3 protein. This table has 800,000 to 1,000,000 distinct CDR3 sequences, roughly 18% appearing once. Sequencing input: blood, either unsorted or a sorted T cell fraction (not recorded which). The receptors stem from a human donor who was either an allogeneic HSCT recipient or a stem cell or donor lymphocyte infusion donor (not recorded which). It is not recorded whose cells these are; they may come from a transplant donor.

This clonotype was detected a few times. The rearrangement uses TRBV6-4 and TRBJ1-1, with 7 bases that match TRBD1. This CDR3 is built from 18 residues. The junction had 17 bases not matched to a gene; V was cut back by 4 bases and J by 3 bases. Germline V gene data show CDR1 as MRHNA and CDR2 as SNTAGT. CDR3 sequence reads: CASSVWVRGIIGDTEAFF. DNA for the CDR3: TGTGCCAGCAGTGTGTGGGTCAGGGGGATAATTGGGGACACTGAAGCTTTCTTT.

This clonotype was counted between two and nine times. The genes are TRBV15 and TRBJ2-6, with D unresolved. V shed 0 bases and J shed 0 bases, with 9 bases lying between them. Looked up from germline, CDR1 is LNHNV and CDR2 is YYDKDF (reference sequence). There are 17 residues in the CDR3. The chain's CDR3 is CATSRDPLSSGANVLTF. CDR3 sequence (DNA): TGTGCCACCAGCAGAGATCCCCTGAGCTCTGGGGCCAACGTCCTGACTTTC.

There are a few counts of this clonotype. The CDR3 here is CASSLSPPHTEAFF. Written as DNA, the CDR3 is TGTGCCAGCAGCTTATCCCCCCCGCACACTGAAGCTTTCTTT. V usage is TRBV13 and J usage is TRBJ1-1, with D hard to call. Trimming pared 2 bases from V and 3 bases from J, leaving 10 bases between. CDR1 and CDR2 (germline): PRHDT, FYEKMQ (reference sequence). The CDR3 consists of 14 residues.

The rearrangement links TRBV6-5 to TRBJ1-1; TRBD1 agrees at 8 bases. The CDR3 has 18 amino acids. Germline CDR1 MNHEY, CDR2 SVGAGI. With V trimmed by 2 bases and J by 4 bases, 15 bases remained unmatched. This CDR3 is CASSYMGQVDLGGTEAFF. In DNA form, the CDR3 reads TGTGCCAGCAGTTACATGGGACAGGTCGACCTAGGAGGCACTGAAGCTTTCTTT.

Only a few counts were recorded for this clonotype. V is TRBV28 and J is TRBJ1-2; 7 positions match TRBD1. J lost 6 bases, V lost 4 bases, and 20 bases had no gene match. This CDR3 comprises 18 residues. The germline V gene has CDR1 MDHEN and CDR2 SYDVKM. CDR3 DNA: TGTGCCAGCAGTTCCATCTTAGGCGACAGGGTAGAGGGGGATGGCTACACCTTC. It is translated as CASSSILGDRVEGDGYTF.

This clonotype has a handful of counts. CDR3 nucleotides: TGTGCCTGGGTTGGGGCGAGCACTGAAGCTTTCTTT. Its protein is CAWVGASTEAFF. The J gene is TRBJ1-1, the V gene TRBV30; possibly TRBD1 for D (5 bases). CDR1 and CDR2 from the germline V gene are GTSNPN and SVGIG (reference sequence). V was shortened by 5 bases and J by 4 bases, with 11 bases between the two germline ends. CDR3 size: 12 residues. The whole variable domain, remainder taken from reference TRBV30 and TRBJ1-1, is SQTIHQWPATLVQPVGSPLSLECTVEGTSNPNLYWYRQAAGRGLQLLFYSVGIGQISSEVPQNLSASRPQDRQFILSSKKLLLSDSGFYLCAWVGASTEAFFGQGTRLTVV.

The J gene is TRBJ1-4, the V gene TRBV12-3 or TRBV12-4, with unresolved D. The length of the CDR3 is 14 residues. V lost 2 bases to trimming and J lost 5 bases, with 9 bases between them. The CDR3 here is CASSLTALNEKLFF. The DNA of the CDR3 is TGTGCCAGCAGTTTAACCGCATTAAATGAAAAACTGTTTTTT.

This clonotype has just a few counts. This sequence joins TRBV5-6 and TRBJ2-1; 13 bases agree with TRBD2. Germline lookup yields CDR1 SGHDT and CDR2 YYEEEE. This CDR3 spans 16 amino acids. The J segment lost 4 bases and the V segment lost 3 bases, leaving 4 bases of the junction unmatched. CDR3 in amino acids: CASSWMTSGGYNEQFF. CDR3 nucleotides: TGTGCCAGCAGCTGGATGACTAGCGGGGGGTACAATGAGCAGTTCTTC.

The rearrangement uses TRBV3-1 and TRBJ1-1, with a weak D call TRBD1 (5 bases). The V end was cut by 2 bases, the J end by 10 bases, with 14 bases between. This CDR3 comprises 13 residues. Germline V gene lookup returns CDR1 LGHDT and CDR2 YNNKEL (reference sequence). CDR3 DNA: TGTGCCAGCAGCCAAAGGCAGGGCGGGGGAGCTTTCTTT. It encodes CASSQRQGGGAFF.

J is TRBJ2-3 and V is TRBV4-3; the D is unclear. The CDR3 has 17 residues. Deletions cut 6 bases from V and 0 bases from J, with 19 bases between. CDR1 is LGHNA, CDR2 YSLEER, per germline. The CDR3 sequence: CASSFSRVALSTDTQYF. CDR3 DNA: TGCGCCAGCAGTTTCTCTAGGGTCGCCTTGAGCACAGATACGCAGTATTTT.

The sample holds a few counts of this clonotype. The chain joins TRBV3-1 to TRBJ2-7; D perhaps matches TRBD2 (6 bases). CDR1 is LGHDT, CDR2 YNNKEL, per germline (reference sequence). With 4 bases removed from V and 4 bases from J, the gap between germline ends came to 14 bases. The CDR3 has 14 residues. This CDR3 reads CASSRRNGGYEQYF. CDR3 in DNA: TGTGCCAGCAGCCGCCGAAACGGAGGGTACGAGCAGTACTTC.

The chain couples TRBV7-8 to TRBJ2-7, with D possibly matching TRBD2 (5 bases). Germline CDR1 is SGHVS and CDR2 is FQNEAQ. This CDR3 is built from 12 residues. The V gene lost 4 bases and the J gene lost 7 bases, with 11 bases spanning the gap. The CDR3 sequence: CASSYTTGEQYF. CDR3 nucleotide sequence: TGTGCCAGCAGCTACACTACGGGGGAGCAGTACTTC.

This clonotype has just a few counts. The rearrangement links TRBV5-1 to TRBJ2-1; TRBD2 is a possible D gene (5 bases). Germline assignment: CDR1 SGHRS and CDR2 YFSETQ. The CDR3 totals 13 residues. V lost 7 bases to trimming and J lost 4 bases, with 12 bases between them. CDR3 protein: CASGWSGYNEQFF. The CDR3 coding sequence is TGCGCCAGCGGTTGGAGCGGTTACAATGAGCAGTTCTTC.

A few counts support this clonotype. The chain couples TRBV12-3 or TRBV12-4 to TRBJ2-1, with a tentative D call TRBD2 (7 bases). This CDR3 spans 16 amino acids. Trimming left V 3 bases short and J 4 bases short, with 16 bases between. CDR3 DNA: TGTGCCAGCAGTTTGAGGGGCGGGGGCCGGTACAATGAGCAGTTCTTC. This encodes CASSLRGGGRYNEQFF.

The chain combines TRBV20-1 with TRBJ1-6; no firm D call. The CDR3 totals 15 residues. CDR1 and CDR2 (germline): DFQATT, SNEGSKA (reference sequence). V lost 3 bases and J lost 7, with 16 bases in between. DNA of the CDR3: TGCAGTGCTAGTGAGGTGCAAGCGTCGAATTCACCCCTCCACTTT. Protein sequence: CSASEVQASNSPLHF.

The J gene is TRBJ1-1, the V gene TRBV2; D unclear. This CDR3 region has 14 residues. Trimming left V 3 bases short and J 0 bases short, with 8 bases between. Per germline, CDR1 SNHLY and CDR2 FYNNEI. The CDR3 protein is CASSDLVLNTEAFF. CDR3 bases: TGTGCCAGCAGTGATTTGGTCTTGAACACTGAAGCTTTCTTT. Full variable domain (rest looked up from reference TRBV2 and TRBJ1-1): EPEVTQTPSHQVTQMGQEVILRCVPISNHLYFYWYRQILGQKVEFLVSFYNNEISEKSEIFDDQFSVERPDGSNFTLKIRSTKLEDSAMYFCASSDLVLNTEAFFGQGTRLTVV.

V and J are TRBV6-5 and TRBJ1-1, with D unresolved. The CDR3 is 12 residues long. Trimming stripped 2 bases from V and 6 bases from J, with 7 bases between. Per germline, CDR1 MNHEY and CDR2 SVGAGI. The CDR3 reads CASSYGQAEAFF. As DNA, the CDR3 is TGTGCCAGCAGTTACGGGCAGGCTGAAGCTTTCTTT.

This clonotype was detected a few times. The chain carries TRBV11-2 and TRBJ2-3, with 10 bases fitting TRBD1. V dropped 7 bases and J dropped 4; count of bases not matched to a gene: 2. Germline CDR1 and CDR2: SGHAT and FQNNGV. The CDR3 sequence is 13 residues long. The CDR3 here is CASNGQGADTQYF. Here the CDR3 DNA reads TGTGCCAGCAACGGACAGGGGGCAGATACGCAGTATTTT.

This clonotype was detected only a few times. J is TRBJ1-1 and V is TRBV7-9; weak D call: TRBD1 (6 bases). Trimming stripped 5 bases from V and 4 bases from J, with 14 bases between. This CDR3 comprises 14 residues. Germline V gene sequence: CDR1 SEHNR, CDR2 FQNEAQ (reference sequence). CDR3 loop: CASSAMGAGTEAFF. The CDR3 DNA reads as TGTGCCAGCAGCGCCATGGGGGCGGGCACTGAAGCTTTCTTT.

This clonotype was recorded at least ten times. The V and J genes are TRBV7-2 and TRBJ1-1; D ambiguous. Trimming took off 2 bases at V and 1 base at J, with 5 bases between the two ends. The length of the CDR3 is 13 residues. The germline gives CDR1 SGHTA, CDR2 FQGNSA. The DNA of the CDR3 is TGTGCCAGCAGCTTAACACCGAACACTGAAGCTTTCTTT. This translates into CASSLTPNTEAFF. Filled out from reference TRBV7-2 and TRBJ1-1, the complete variable domain reads GAGVSQSPSNKVTEKGKDVELRCDPISGHTALYWYRQSLGQGLEFLIYFQGNSAPDKSGLPSDRFSAERTGGSVSTLTIQRTQQEDSAVYLCASSLTPNTEAFFGQGTRLTVV.

The rearrangement uses TRBV7-8 and TRBJ2-3; tentatively, D is TRBD1 or TRBD2 (6 bases each). This CDR3 spans 17 amino acids. In germline, CDR1 is SGHVS, CDR2 FQNEAQ. The germline V and J ends were trimmed by 1 base and 4 bases, with 18 bases remaining between them. The DNA of the CDR3 is TGTGCCAGCAGCTTAGTCAGGTGGGGGGCCCGCCCAGATACGCAGTATTTT. Its protein is CASSLVRWGARPDTQYF. Full variable domain (remainder filled in from reference TRBV7-8 and TRBJ2-3): GAGVSQSPRYKVAKRGQDVALRCDPISGHVSLFWYQQALGQGPEFLTYFQNEAQLDKSGLPSDRFFAERPEGSVSTLKIQRTQQEDSAVYLCASSLVRWGARPDTQYFGPGTRLTVL.